Listed below are T cell receptor beta chains from one sample, sequenced in a study of blood T cell repertoires in COVID-19. Only in-frame clones appear in the TCRdb table, and some are missing; sequencing was by immunoSEQ multiplex PCR. There are about 14,000 clones in the sample; around 70% occur only once, and roughly 20% lies in the top ten. Sequencing was performed on peripheral blood. Receptor source: a boy aged 2 to 10 with active or convalescent COVID-19. The CDR3 runs from the conserved cysteine through the conserved F or W. The order of the fields is J gene, V gene, CDR3 protein.

TRBJ1-1 | TRBV6-1 | CASSDSIQGLAEAFF
TRBJ1-1 | TRBV19 | CASRYRGNTEAFF
TRBJ1-4 | TRBV7-8 | CASSPSGTRKEEKLFF
TRBJ1-1 | TRBV3-1/TRBV3-2 | CAASWLGKVTEAFF
TRBJ2-2 | TRBV6-2/TRBV6-3 | CASSYFRLAGRNTGELFF
TRBJ2-3 | TRBV9 | CASSVVGLAGGLADTQYF
TRBJ1-2 | TRBV4-2 | CASSQAGGNYGYTF
TRBJ2-5 | TRBV18 | CASSPPTRLTGRRETQYF
TRBJ1-6 | TRBV4-3 | CASSQDLSYGGYLAPLHF
TRBJ1-5 | TRBV4-2 | CASSQVAGMDQPQHF
TRBJ2-1 | TRBV27 | CASKYYVWGGRSLSSYNEQFF
TRBJ1-2 | TRBV4-1 | CASSQESWTGTYGYTF
TRBJ2-5 | TRBV2 | CASSEARPFGYF
TRBJ1-5 | TRBV2 | CASSEIQGAILNQPQHF
TRBJ2-5 | TRBV5-1 | CASSFGTGGFQTQYF
TRBJ2-7 | TRBV7-8 | CASSLRWGAYDEQYF
TRBJ2-1 | TRBV14 | CASSSQGYNEQFF
TRBJ1-2 | TRBV6-2/TRBV6-3 | CASSNTGHNYGYTF
TRBJ1-1 | TRBV6-5 | CASSYSGTGSPEAFF
TRBJ1-6 | TRBV12-1 | CASSSGGTGTSYNSPLHF
TRBJ1-1 | TRBV30 | CAWNNDRGDEAFF
TRBJ1-1 | TRBV7-9 | CASSFEGRNTEAFF
TRBJ1-6 | TRBV19 | CASRRQPPGQGFSPLHF
TRBJ2-7 | TRBV7-3 | CASSLRGAGYEQYF
TRBJ2-7 | TRBV9 | CASTPTGSGYEQYF
TRBJ2-5 | TRBV6-2/TRBV6-3 | CASSFILALETQYF
TRBJ1-6 | TRBV9 | CASSVASNTGNNSPLHF
TRBJ1-1 | TRBV4-2 | CASSQGDRADPGFF